This T cell receptor (beta chain) derives from a study of shared T cell receptors in the human thymus. Only in-frame clones appear in the TCRdb table, and some are missing; sequencing was by immunoSEQ multiplex PCR. The sample shows hundreds of thousands of clones, around 87% of them seen only once. Trimming took 3 bases from V and 2 from J; bases not matched to a gene: 7. The CDR3 runs 15 residues. Germline loops: CDR1 PRHDT, CDR2 FYEKMQ (reference sequence). These data were likewise used in another study, on human thymus T cells. In that study: Among the donors, all were healthy Finnish infants having corrective surgery for congenital heart defects. Related work showed strongly overlapping thymic repertoires across unrelated individuals.

The chain couples TRBV13 to TRBJ2-7; TRBD2 matches at 7 bases. Sequencing was performed on thymocytes. The sequence came from a boy under three years old with a congenital heart defect. The CDR3 nucleotides are TGTGCCAGCAGCTTCACCGGGACTAAGCCCTACGAGCAGTACTTC. The encoded protein is CASSFTGTKPYEQYF.